These 16 T cell receptor beta chains came from one sample sequenced in a study of shared clonotypes between healthy human individuals. TCRdb keeps only in-frame clones here, not all; method: immunoSEQ multiplex PCR. This sample has around 700,000 clones, with 73% found just once. The sequenced sample consisted of memory CD4+ T cells sorted from blood. Specified subset: CD45RA-negative fraction. These receptors came from a woman aged 25 to 39 in good health.

This rearrangement joins TRBV4-2 to TRBJ2-7; D uncertain. The CDR3 has 17 residues. V shed 5 bases and J shed 0 bases, with 20 bases lying between them. The V gene's germline CDR1 is LGHNA and CDR2 YNFKEQ. The CDR3 loop is CASSLAPDFFGSYEQYF. CDR3 DNA sequence: TGTGCCAGCAGCTTGGCACCAGATTTCTTCGGCTCCTACGAGCAGTACTTC.

The chain has TRBV27 and TRBJ2-1; TRBD1 aligns across 7 bases. The CDR3 loop spans 15 amino acids. Germline trimming cut 4 bases from V and 4 bases from J; bases unmatched to any gene: 7. Germline CDR1 reads MNHEY; CDR2 reads SMNVEV (reference sequence). The CDR3 region is CASSSGQALYNEQFF. The DNA for the CDR3 is TGTGCCAGCAGTTCCGGACAGGCCCTATACAATGAGCAGTTCTTC.

As to this clone: In the same sample, other DNA sequences code for this CDR3. The J gene is TRBJ2-7, the V gene TRBV6-5; possibly TRBD2 for D (5 bases). Germline V gene lookup returns CDR1 MNHEY and CDR2 SVGAGI. CDR3 length: 13 residues. Trimming stripped 5 bases from V and 2 bases from J, with 10 bases between. The CDR3 DNA is TGTGCCAGCAGTCCCCGGGGAACCTACGAGCAGTACTTC. It encodes CASSPRGTYEQYF.

This chain connects TRBV29-1 to TRBJ2-1; no reliable D call. V was trimmed by 0 bases and J by 0 bases, leaving 18 bases between them. The germline V gene encodes CDR1 SQVTM and CDR2 ANQGSEA. This CDR3 spans 18 amino acids. CDR3 region: CSVEEGMIAYSSYNEQFF. The CDR3 nucleotides read TGCAGCGTTGAAGAAGGGATGATTGCCTACAGCTCCTACAATGAGCAGTTCTTC.

This clone was seen only once. The chain employs TRBV6-1 and TRBJ2-6, with D uncertain. The germline gives CDR1 MNHNS, CDR2 SASEGT. The CDR3 contains 17 residues. Trimming cost V 0 bases and J 1 base, with 10 bases left between them. CDR3 residues: CASSEASIYSGANVLTF. The CDR3 nucleotides are TGTGCCAGCAGTGAAGCCTCAATTTATTCTGGGGCCAACGTCCTGACTTTC.

V usage is TRBV7-9 and J usage is TRBJ2-2; D is perhaps TRBD2 (6 bases). The CDR3 totals 15 residues. Trimming left V 6 bases short and J 4 bases short, with 15 bases between. Looked up from germline, CDR1 is SEHNR and CDR2 is FQNEAQ (reference sequence). The chain's CDR3 is CASSPLWGGTGELFF. In DNA, the CDR3 is TGTGCCAGCAGTCCCCTGTGGGGAGGCACCGGGGAGCTGTTTTTT.

The gene calls are TRBV25-1 and TRBJ2-6, with unresolved D. The germline gives CDR1 MGHDK, CDR2 SYGVNS. Trimming pared 2 bases from V and 4 bases from J, leaving 9 bases between. The CDR3 is 15 residues long. CDR3 residues: CASSERQSGANVLTF. DNA of the CDR3: TGTGCCAGCAGTGAACGGCAGTCCGGGGCCAACGTCCTGACTTTC.

The chain couples TRBV9 to TRBJ2-3; D is ambiguous. Trimming stripped 3 bases from V and 0 bases from J, with 11 bases between. CDR1 is SGDLS and CDR2 is YYNGEE in the germline V gene. The CDR3 runs to 15 residues. This CDR3 reads CASSANIGSTDTQYF. CDR3 DNA sequence: TGTGCCAGCAGCGCAAATATAGGGAGCACAGATACGCAGTATTTT.

The CDR3 DNA reads as TGTGCCATCAGTGCTAATCTGGACAGGGCAGATACGCAGTATTTT. It specifies CAISANLDRADTQYF. The chain joins TRBV10-3 to TRBJ2-3; TRBD1 matches at 8 bases. The CDR3 covers 15 residues. Per germline, CDR1 ENHRY and CDR2 SYGVKD. The trim removed 4 bases at V and 4 bases at J, leaving 7 bases unmatched.

The chain links TRBV5-4 to TRBJ2-7; 9 nucleotides align to TRBD1. CDR3 length: 16 amino acids. V was pared by 3 bases and J by 3 bases, with 10 bases of the junction left unmatched. The germline V gene encodes CDR1 SGHNT and CDR2 YYREEE (reference sequence). The CDR3 DNA sequence: TGTGCCAGCAGCTCATACTCCGGGACAGGGTACTACGAGCAGTACTTC. The encoded protein is CASSSYSGTGYYEQYF. The complete variable domain, with remaining parts taken from reference TRBV5-4 and TRBJ2-7, reads ETGVTQSPTHLIKTRGQQVTLRCSSQSGHNTVSWYQQALGQGPQFIFQYYREEENGRGNFPPRFSGLQFPNYSSELNVNALELDDSALYLCASSSYSGTGYYEQYFGPGTRLTVT.

The J gene is TRBJ2-7, the V gene TRBV27, with 12 bases matching TRBD2. V was pared by 5 bases and J by 2 bases, with 7 bases of the junction left unmatched. This CDR3 is 16 amino acids long. The germline V gene has CDR1 MNHEY and CDR2 SMNVEV (reference sequence). The CDR3 DNA reads as TGTGCCAGCAGTCGGACTAGCGGGAACCTCCCCTACGAGCAGTACTTC. Translated, it gives CASSRTSGNLPYEQYF.

This chain connects TRBV11-2 to TRBJ2-7, with D unclear. The V end was cut by 5 bases, the J end by 9 bases, with 14 bases between. There are 12 residues in the CDR3. Per germline, CDR1 SGHAT and CDR2 FQNNGV. The CDR3 coding sequence is TGTGCCAGCAGCCCCTCTGAGGCCTGGCAGTACTTC. Translating gives CASSPSEAWQYF.

V is TRBV27 and J is TRBJ1-2; 9 bases line up with TRBD1. Trimming took 0 bases from V and 7 from J; bases not matched to a gene: 12. CDR1 and CDR2 (germline): MNHEY, SMNVEV (reference sequence). CDR3 length equals 17 residues. The CDR3, as DNA: TGTGCCAGCAGTTTATCGATCCGAGATACAGGGGGCTTTGGCTACACCTTC. Its protein is CASSLSIRDTGGFGYTF.

In the case of this clone: The same CDR3 can be traced to other DNA sequences in this sample. The V and J genes are TRBV5-1 and TRBJ2-1, with a tentative D call TRBD2 (5 bases). The CDR3 length is 15 residues. V was pared by 2 bases and J by 1 base, with 10 bases between. The V gene's germline CDR1 is SGHRS and CDR2 YFSETQ. CDR3 nucleotide sequence: TGCGCCAGCAGCTTCTCCAGCGGTTCCTACAATGAGCAGTTCTTC. Its translation is CASSFSSGSYNEQFF.

V usage is TRBV10-3 and J usage is TRBJ2-1, with D possibly being TRBD1 or TRBD2 (6 bases each). The V gene lost 10 bases and the J gene lost 8 bases, with 24 bases spanning the gap. Germline assignment: CDR1 ENHRY and CDR2 SYGVKD. The CDR3 is 15 residues long. The CDR3 here is CATSAGQGRLDEQFF. The CDR3 DNA follows: TGTGCCACCTCGGCGGGGCAGGGGAGGTTGGATGAGCAGTTCTTC.

The chain links TRBV2 to TRBJ1-3, with D unresolved. This CDR3 is built from 14 residues. V was trimmed by 5 bases and J by 1 base, leaving 9 bases between them. In germline, CDR1 is SNHLY, CDR2 FYNNEI. The CDR3 DNA sequence: TGTGCCAGCAGTCTCGTCCAATCTGGAAACACCATATATTTT. Translation gives CASSLVQSGNTIYF.